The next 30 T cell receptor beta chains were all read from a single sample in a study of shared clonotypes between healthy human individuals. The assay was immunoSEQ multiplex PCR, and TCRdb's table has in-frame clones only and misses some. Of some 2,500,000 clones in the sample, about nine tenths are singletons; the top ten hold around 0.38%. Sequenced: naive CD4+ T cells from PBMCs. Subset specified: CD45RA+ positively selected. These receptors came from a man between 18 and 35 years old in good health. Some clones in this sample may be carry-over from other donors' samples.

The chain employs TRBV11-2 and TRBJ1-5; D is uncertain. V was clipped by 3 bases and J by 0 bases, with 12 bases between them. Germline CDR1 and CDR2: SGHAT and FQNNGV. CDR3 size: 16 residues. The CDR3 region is CASSLASDYSNQPQHF. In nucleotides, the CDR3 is TGTGCCAGCAGCTTGGCGAGTGATTATAGCAATCAGCCCCAGCATTTT.

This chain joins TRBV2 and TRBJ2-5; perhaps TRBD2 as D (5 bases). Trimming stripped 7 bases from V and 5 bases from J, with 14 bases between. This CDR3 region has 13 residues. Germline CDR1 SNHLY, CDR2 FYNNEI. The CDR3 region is CASTEEGWETQYF. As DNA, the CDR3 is TGTGCCAGCACCGAAGAGGGTTGGGAGACCCAGTACTTC.

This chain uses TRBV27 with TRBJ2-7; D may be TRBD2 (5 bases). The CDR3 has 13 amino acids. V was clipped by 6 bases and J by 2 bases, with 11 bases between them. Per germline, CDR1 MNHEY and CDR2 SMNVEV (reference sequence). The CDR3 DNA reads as TGTGCCAGCAGAGCAGGCGGGCCCTACGAGCAGTACTTC. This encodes CASRAGGPYEQYF.

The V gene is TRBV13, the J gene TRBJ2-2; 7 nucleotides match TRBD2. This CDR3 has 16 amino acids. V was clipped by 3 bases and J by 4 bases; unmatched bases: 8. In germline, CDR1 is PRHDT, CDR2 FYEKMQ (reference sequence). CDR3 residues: CASSFPKAGFTGELFF. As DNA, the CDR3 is TGTGCCAGCAGCTTCCCCAAAGCGGGATTCACCGGGGAGCTGTTTTTT.

The CDR3 here is CASSPIGSRDGYTF. The CDR3 nucleotides are TGTGCCAGCTCACCAATAGGCAGTAGAGATGGCTACACCTTC. This chain joins TRBV18 and TRBJ1-2; D gene uncertain. V lost 2 bases, J lost 6 bases, and 13 bases lay in between. The germline V gene has CDR1 KGHSH and CDR2 LQKENI. The CDR3 spans 14 residues.

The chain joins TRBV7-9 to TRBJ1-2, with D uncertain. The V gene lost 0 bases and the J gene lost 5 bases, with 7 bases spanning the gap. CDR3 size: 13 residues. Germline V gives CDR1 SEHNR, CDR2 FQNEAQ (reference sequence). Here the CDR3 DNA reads TGTGCCAGCAGCTTAGCGGCACCTTATGGCTACACCTTC. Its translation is CASSLAAPYGYTF.

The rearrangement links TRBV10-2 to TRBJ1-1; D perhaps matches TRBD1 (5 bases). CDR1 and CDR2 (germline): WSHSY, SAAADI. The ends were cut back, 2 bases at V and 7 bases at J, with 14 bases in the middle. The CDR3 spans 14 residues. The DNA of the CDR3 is TGCGCCAGCAGTGAGATGAAAAGGGGACTTGAAGCTTTCTTT. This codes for CASSEMKRGLEAFF.

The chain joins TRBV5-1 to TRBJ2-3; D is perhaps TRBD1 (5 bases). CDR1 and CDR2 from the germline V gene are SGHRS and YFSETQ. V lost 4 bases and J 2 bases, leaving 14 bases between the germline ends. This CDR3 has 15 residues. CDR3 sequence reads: CASSMAGRDTDTQYF. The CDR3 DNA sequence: TGCGCCAGCAGCATGGCAGGGCGAGACACAGATACGCAGTATTTT. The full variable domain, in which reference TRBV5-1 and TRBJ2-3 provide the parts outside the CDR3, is KAGVTQTPRYLIKTRGQQVTLSCSPISGHRSVSWYQQTPGQGLQFLFEYFSETQRNKGNFPGRFSGRQFSNSRSEMNVSTLELGDSALYLCASSMAGRDTDTQYFGPGTRLTVL.

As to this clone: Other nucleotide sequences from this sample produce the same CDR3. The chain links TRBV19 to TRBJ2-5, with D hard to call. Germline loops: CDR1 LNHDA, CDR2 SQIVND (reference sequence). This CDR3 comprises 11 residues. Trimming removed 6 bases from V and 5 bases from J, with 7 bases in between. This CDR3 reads CASSMGETQYF. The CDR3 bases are TGTGCCAGTAGCATGGGGGAGACCCAGTACTTC.

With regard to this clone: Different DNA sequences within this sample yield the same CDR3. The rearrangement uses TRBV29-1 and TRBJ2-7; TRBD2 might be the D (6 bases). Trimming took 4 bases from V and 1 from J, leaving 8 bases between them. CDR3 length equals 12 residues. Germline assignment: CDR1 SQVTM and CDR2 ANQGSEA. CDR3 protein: CSVGSGSYEQYF. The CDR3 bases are TGCAGCGTTGGTAGCGGTTCCTACGAGCAGTACTTC.

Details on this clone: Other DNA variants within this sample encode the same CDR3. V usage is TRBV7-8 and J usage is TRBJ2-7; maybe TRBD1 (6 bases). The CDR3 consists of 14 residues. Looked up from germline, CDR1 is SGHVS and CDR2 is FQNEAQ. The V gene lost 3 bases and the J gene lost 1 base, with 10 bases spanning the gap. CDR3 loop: CASSFRDISYEQYF. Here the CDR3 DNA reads TGTGCCAGCAGCTTCCGGGACATATCCTACGAGCAGTACTTC.

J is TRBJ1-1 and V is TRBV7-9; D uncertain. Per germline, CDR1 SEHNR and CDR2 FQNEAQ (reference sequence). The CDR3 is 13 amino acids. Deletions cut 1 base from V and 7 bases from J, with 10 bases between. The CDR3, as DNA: TGTGCCAGCAGCTTAGAGGGTGGCGTTGAAGCTTTCTTT. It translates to CASSLEGGVEAFF.

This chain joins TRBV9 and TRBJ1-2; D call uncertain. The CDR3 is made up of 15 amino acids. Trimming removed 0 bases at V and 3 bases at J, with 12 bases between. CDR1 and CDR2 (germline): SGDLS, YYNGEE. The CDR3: CASSVGLGQDYGYTF. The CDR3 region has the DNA TGTGCCAGCAGCGTAGGTCTAGGGCAGGACTATGGCTACACCTTC.

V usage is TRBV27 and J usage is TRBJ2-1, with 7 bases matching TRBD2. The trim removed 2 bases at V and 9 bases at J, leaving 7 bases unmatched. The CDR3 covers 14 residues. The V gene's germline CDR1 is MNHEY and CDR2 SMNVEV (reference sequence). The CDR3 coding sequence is TGTGCCAGCAGTTTAGGGCGGGAGTCCCTTGAGCAGTTCTTC. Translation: CASSLGRESLEQFF.

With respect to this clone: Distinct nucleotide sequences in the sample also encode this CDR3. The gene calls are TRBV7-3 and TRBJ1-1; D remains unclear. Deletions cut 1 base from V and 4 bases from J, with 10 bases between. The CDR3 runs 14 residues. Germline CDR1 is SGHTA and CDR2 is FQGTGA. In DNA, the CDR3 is TGTGCCAGCAGCTTAAGGTCGGGGAGCACTGAAGCTTTCTTT. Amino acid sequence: CASSLRSGSTEAFF. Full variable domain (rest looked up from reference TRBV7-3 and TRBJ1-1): GAGVSQTPSNKVTEKGKYVELRCDPISGHTALYWYRQSLGQGPEFLIYFQGTGAADDSGLPNDRFFAVRPEGSVSTLKIQRTERGDSAVYLCASSLRSGSTEAFFGQGTRLTVV.

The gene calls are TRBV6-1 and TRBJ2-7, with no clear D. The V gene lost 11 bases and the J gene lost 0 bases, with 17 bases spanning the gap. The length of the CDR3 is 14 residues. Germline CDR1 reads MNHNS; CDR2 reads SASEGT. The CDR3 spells CAVLKADSSYEQYF. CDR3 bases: TGTGCCGTCCTGAAGGCGGATAGCTCCTACGAGCAGTACTTC.

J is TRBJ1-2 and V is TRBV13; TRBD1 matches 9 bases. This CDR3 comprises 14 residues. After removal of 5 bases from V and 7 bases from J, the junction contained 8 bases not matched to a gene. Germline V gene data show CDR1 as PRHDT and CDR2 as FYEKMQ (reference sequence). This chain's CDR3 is CASSRNRGQGGYTF. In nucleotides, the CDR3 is TGTGCCAGCAGCCGGAACAGGGGGCAAGGTGGCTACACCTTC.

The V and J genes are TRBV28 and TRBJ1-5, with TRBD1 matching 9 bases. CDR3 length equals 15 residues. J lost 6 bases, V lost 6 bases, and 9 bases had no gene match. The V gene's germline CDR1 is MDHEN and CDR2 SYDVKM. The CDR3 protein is CASRHPTGGSQPQHF. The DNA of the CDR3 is TGTGCCAGCAGACACCCTACAGGGGGCTCTCAGCCCCAGCATTTT. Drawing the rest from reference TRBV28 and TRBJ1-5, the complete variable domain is DVKVTQSSRYLVKRTGEKVFLECVQDMDHENMFWYRQDPGLGLRLIYFSYDVKMKEKGDIPEGYSVSREKKERFSLILESASTNQTSMYLCASRHPTGGSQPQHFGDGTRLSIL.

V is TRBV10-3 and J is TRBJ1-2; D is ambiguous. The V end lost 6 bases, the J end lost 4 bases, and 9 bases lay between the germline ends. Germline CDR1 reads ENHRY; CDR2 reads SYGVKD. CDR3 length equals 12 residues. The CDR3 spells CAIRQTFYGYTF. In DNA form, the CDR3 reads TGTGCCATCAGGCAGACCTTCTATGGCTACACCTTC.

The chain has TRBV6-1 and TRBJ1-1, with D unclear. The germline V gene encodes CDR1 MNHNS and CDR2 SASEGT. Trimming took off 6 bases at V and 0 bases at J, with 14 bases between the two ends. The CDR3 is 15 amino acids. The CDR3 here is CASRNLDGMNTEAFF. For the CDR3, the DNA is TGTGCCAGCAGGAACTTGGACGGCATGAACACTGAAGCTTTCTTT.

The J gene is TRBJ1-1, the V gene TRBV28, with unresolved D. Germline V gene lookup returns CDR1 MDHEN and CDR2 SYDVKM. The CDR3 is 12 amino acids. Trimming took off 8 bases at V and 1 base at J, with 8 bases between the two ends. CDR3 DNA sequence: TGTGCCAGCGGAGTCGAGAACACTGAAGCTTTCTTT. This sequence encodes CASGVENTEAFF.

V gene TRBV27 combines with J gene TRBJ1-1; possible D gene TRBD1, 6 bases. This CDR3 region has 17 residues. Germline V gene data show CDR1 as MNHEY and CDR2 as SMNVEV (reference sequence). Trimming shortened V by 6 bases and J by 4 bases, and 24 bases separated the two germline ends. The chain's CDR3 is CASSARAYRVPFTEAFF. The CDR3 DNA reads TGTGCCAGCAGCGCCCGGGCCTACAGGGTCCCCTTCACTGAAGCTTTCTTT.

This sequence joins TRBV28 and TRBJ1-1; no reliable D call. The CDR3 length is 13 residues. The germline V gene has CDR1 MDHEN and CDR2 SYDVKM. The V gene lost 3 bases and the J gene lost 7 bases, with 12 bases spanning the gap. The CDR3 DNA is TGTGCCAGCAGTTTGCCTTCCAATGGTGAAGCTTTCTTT. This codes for CASSLPSNGEAFF.

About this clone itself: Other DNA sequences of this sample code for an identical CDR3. The CDR3 region is CASSLDAGGSYEQYF. The CDR3 nucleotides are TGCGCCAGCAGCTTGGATGCGGGAGGCTCCTACGAGCAGTACTTC. V gene TRBV5-1 combines with J gene TRBJ2-7, with 8 bases that match TRBD2. Germline loops: CDR1 SGHRS, CDR2 YFSETQ. Trimming at V came to 0 bases and at J to 0 bases, leaving 2 bases not matched to a gene. The CDR3 loop spans 15 amino acids.

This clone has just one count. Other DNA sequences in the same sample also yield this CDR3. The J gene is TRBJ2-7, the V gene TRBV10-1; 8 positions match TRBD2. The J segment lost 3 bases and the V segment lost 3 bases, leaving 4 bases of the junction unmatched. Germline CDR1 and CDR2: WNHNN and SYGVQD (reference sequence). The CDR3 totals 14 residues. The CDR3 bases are TGCGCCAGCAGTGAAGGTCTAGCGGGCTACGAGCAGTACTTC. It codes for CASSEGLAGYEQYF.

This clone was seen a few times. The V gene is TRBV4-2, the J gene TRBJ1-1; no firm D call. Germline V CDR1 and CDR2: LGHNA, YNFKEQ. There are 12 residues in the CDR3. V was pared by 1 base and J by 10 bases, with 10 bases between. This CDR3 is CASSQGGQGAFF. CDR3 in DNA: TGTGCCAGCAGCCAAGGTGGTCAAGGAGCTTTCTTT.

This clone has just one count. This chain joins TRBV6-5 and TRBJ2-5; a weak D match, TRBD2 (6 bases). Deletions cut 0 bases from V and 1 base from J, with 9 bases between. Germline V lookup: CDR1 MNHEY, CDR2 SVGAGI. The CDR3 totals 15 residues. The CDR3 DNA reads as TGTGCCAGCAGTTACTCTGCGGGGCCCCAAGAGACCCAGTACTTC. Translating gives CASSYSAGPQETQYF.

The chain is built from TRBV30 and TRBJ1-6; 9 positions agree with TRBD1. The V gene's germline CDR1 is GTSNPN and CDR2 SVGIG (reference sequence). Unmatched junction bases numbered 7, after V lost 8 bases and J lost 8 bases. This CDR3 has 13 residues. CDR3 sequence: CARKDRGDSPLHF. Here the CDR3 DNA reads TGTGCCCGGAAAGACAGGGGGGATTCACCCCTCCACTTT. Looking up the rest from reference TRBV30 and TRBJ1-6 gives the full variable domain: SQTIHQWPATLVQPVGSPLSLECTVEGTSNPNLYWYRQAAGRGLQLLFYSVGIGQISSEVPQNLSASRPQDRQFILSSKKLLLSDSGFYLCARKDRGDSPLHFGNGTRLTVT.

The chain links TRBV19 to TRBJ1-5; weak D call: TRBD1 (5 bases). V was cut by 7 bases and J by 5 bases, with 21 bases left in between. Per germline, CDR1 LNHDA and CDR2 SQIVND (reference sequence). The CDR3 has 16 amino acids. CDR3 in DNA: TGTGCCAGTACCTCTTGGGACGCGGGAGCAGATCAGCCCCAGCATTTT. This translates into CASTSWDAGADQPQHF.

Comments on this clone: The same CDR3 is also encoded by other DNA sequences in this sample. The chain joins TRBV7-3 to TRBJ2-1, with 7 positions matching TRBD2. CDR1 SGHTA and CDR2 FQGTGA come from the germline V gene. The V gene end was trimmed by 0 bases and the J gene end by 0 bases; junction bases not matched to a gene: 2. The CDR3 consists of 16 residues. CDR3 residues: CASSLTGGSSYNEQFF. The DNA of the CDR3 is TGTGCCAGCAGCTTAACCGGGGGGAGCTCCTACAATGAGCAGTTCTTC.